One and the same sample provided the 24 T cell receptor beta chains below, sequenced in a study of siplizumab effects on memory and regulatory T cells. The method was immunoSEQ multiplex PCR; TCRdb's version includes in-frame clones alone and lacks a portion of them. The table lists 26,000 or so clones, roughly 82% of them singletons. The sample comprised memory CD4+ T cells sorted from blood. The receptors were sampled from a human donor in good health.

The chain employs TRBV5-6 and TRBJ2-5; 8 bases are a match to TRBD1. Per the germline V gene, CDR1 is SGHDT and CDR2 is YYEEEE. V dropped 4 bases and J dropped 0; count of bases not matched to a gene: 5. The CDR3 is 15 amino acids. The CDR3 nucleotides read TGTGCCAGCAGCGCGGGACAGGAAAACCAAGAGACCCAGTACTTC. Its translation: CASSAGQENQETQYF.

V is TRBV5-5 and J is TRBJ1-2; a possible D gene is TRBD1 (5 bases). Trimming took 4 bases from V and 0 from J, leaving 13 bases between them. The CDR3 has 15 residues. The V gene's germline CDR1 is SGHKS and CDR2 YYEKEE (reference sequence). The CDR3 sequence is CASSPGLPPNYGYTF. Here the CDR3 DNA reads TGTGCCAGCAGCCCGGGACTTCCCCCTAACTATGGCTACACCTTC.

The chain couples TRBV5-1 to TRBJ2-4; D possibly matches TRBD1 or TRBD2 (6 bases each). The V gene's germline CDR1 is SGHRS and CDR2 YFSETQ. The CDR3 sequence is 15 residues long. With 3 bases removed from V and 7 bases from J, the gap between germline ends came to 17 bases. The CDR3 nucleotides read TGCGCCAGCAGCTCGGAGGGGGGAGCCAGTAACATTCAGTACTTC. It translates to CASSSEGGASNIQYF. The full variable domain, with the rest looked up from reference TRBV5-1 and TRBJ2-4, is KAGVTQTPRYLIKTRGQQVTLSCSPISGHRSVSWYQQTPGQGLQFLFEYFSETQRNKGNFPGRFSGRQFSNSRSEMNVSTLELGDSALYLCASSSEGGASNIQYFGAGTRLSVL.

The chain couples TRBV29-1 to TRBJ2-1; D possibly corresponds to TRBD1 (5 bases). Germline values: CDR1 SQVTM, CDR2 ANQGSEA. The CDR3 has 14 residues. V was shortened by 1 base and J by 4 bases, with 11 bases between the two germline ends. CDR3 loop: CSVEAGLQYNEQFF. The CDR3 DNA sequence: TGCAGCGTTGAAGCAGGGCTACAATACAATGAGCAGTTCTTC.

V usage is TRBV6-1 and J usage is TRBJ1-2, with 8 bases fitting TRBD1. V was clipped by 5 bases and J by 5 bases; unmatched bases: 7. Germline V gene lookup returns CDR1 MNHNS and CDR2 SASEGT. This CDR3 is built from 14 residues. CDR3 DNA: TGTGCCAGCAGTTTGGACAGGGATGGATATGGCTACACCTTC. Its protein product is CASSLDRDGYGYTF.

V and J are TRBV7-9 and TRBJ2-3; 15 nucleotides line up with TRBD2. The junction had 10 bases not matched to a gene; V was cut back by 6 bases and J by 0 bases. The germline V gene encodes CDR1 SEHNR and CDR2 FQNEAQ (reference sequence). This CDR3 spans 19 amino acids. The CDR3, as DNA: TGTGCCAGCAGTCAGAGGACTAGCGGGAGGGGGTCTAGCACAGATACGCAGTATTTT. Residues: CASSQRTSGRGSSTDTQYF.

This chain joins TRBV6-1 and TRBJ2-2, with no clear D. Germline loops: CDR1 MNHNS, CDR2 SASEGT. The CDR3 has 12 residues. V lost 7 bases and J 6 bases, leaving 9 bases between the germline ends. The CDR3 region has the DNA TGTGCCAGCAAGCGTAATGCCGGGGAGCTGTTTTTT. Protein sequence: CASKRNAGELFF.

CDR3 nucleotide sequence: TGCGCCAGTGCGGCTTTCCGCAGTTCGGATACGCAGTATTTT. Translated: CASAAFRSSDTQYF. J is TRBJ2-3 and V is TRBV4-1; no clear D gene. Germline CDR1 and CDR2: MGHRA and YSYEKL. There are 14 residues in the CDR3. V was shortened by 9 bases and J by 6 bases, with 19 bases between the two germline ends.

This sequence joins TRBV10-3 and TRBJ2-7; 12 bases fit TRBD2. V was clipped by 3 bases and J by 3 bases; unmatched bases: 6. There are 16 residues in the CDR3. Germline V gives CDR1 ENHRY, CDR2 SYGVKD. The chain's CDR3 is CAISDLETSGSYEQYF. DNA of the CDR3: TGTGCCATCAGTGACCTTGAGACTAGCGGGAGCTACGAGCAGTACTTC.

V gene TRBV7-2 combines with J gene TRBJ1-6, with 8 bases matching TRBD1. The ends lost 5 bases at V and 9 bases at J; junction bases unmatched: 6. Looked up from germline, CDR1 is SGHTA and CDR2 is FQGNSA. CDR3 length equals 14 residues. CDR3 in amino acids: CASSPGQGVSPLHF. CDR3 nucleotide sequence: TGTGCCAGCAGCCCAGGACAGGGAGTTTCACCCCTCCACTTT.

The rearrangement joins TRBV25-1 to TRBJ2-3; D remains unclear. This CDR3 has 18 residues. V was shortened by 1 base and J by 5 bases, with 22 bases between the two germline ends. CDR1 and CDR2 (germline): MGHDK, SYGVNS. The CDR3: CASSESHLRNQGKDTQYF. The CDR3 nucleotides read TGTGCCAGCAGTGAATCCCACCTCAGGAACCAAGGGAAAGATACGCAGTATTTT.

The chain employs TRBV10-3 and TRBJ1-2; D is perhaps TRBD1 (5 bases). The CDR3 is 15 residues long. Germline CDR1 reads ENHRY; CDR2 reads SYGVKD. Trimming took off 4 bases at V and 1 base at J, with 13 bases between the two ends. In DNA form, the CDR3 reads TGTGCCATCAGTGCCCGGGACCGCGATAACTATGGCTACACCTTC. Residues: CAISARDRDNYGYTF.

This clone has just a few counts. The chain recombines TRBV11-2 with TRBJ2-5; TRBD2 matches at 10 bases. With V trimmed by 4 bases and J by 7 bases, 9 bases remained unmatched. Germline values: CDR1 SGHAT, CDR2 FQNNGV. The length of the CDR3 is 15 residues. CDR3 sequence reads: CASSWVGTSVTTQYF. The CDR3 nucleotides are TGTGCCAGCAGCTGGGTCGGGACTAGCGTTACGACCCAGTACTTC.

The rearrangement links TRBV6-5 to TRBJ2-2; maybe TRBD1 (6 bases). This CDR3 has 14 residues. Germline loops: CDR1 MNHEY, CDR2 SVGAGI. V shed 7 bases and J shed 1 base, with 10 bases lying between them. CDR3: CASTQGMNTGELFF. The CDR3 DNA reads as TGTGCCAGCACACAGGGAATGAACACCGGGGAGCTGTTTTTT.

This chain uses TRBV19 with TRBJ2-2; D unclear. V lost 6 bases and J 5 bases, leaving 13 bases between the germline ends. The CDR3 covers 14 residues. CDR1 and CDR2 from the germline V gene are LNHDA and SQIVND (reference sequence). DNA of the CDR3: TGTGCCAGTAGGCGGACGGTAGGAACCGGGGAGCTGTTTTTT. Residues: CASRRTVGTGELFF.

This chain joins TRBV5-6 and TRBJ2-5; possibly TRBD1 for D (7 bases). The CDR3 runs to 16 residues. With 5 bases removed from V and 5 bases from J, the gap between germline ends came to 22 bases. Germline V gives CDR1 SGHDT, CDR2 YYEEEE. This chain's CDR3 is CASSSSSGGGGETQYF. The CDR3 DNA follows: TGTGCCAGCAGTTCTTCTTCAGGAGGGGGCGGGGAGACCCAGTACTTC.

The count of this clone is one. V is TRBV18 and J is TRBJ2-7; D not certain. The V end lost 3 bases, the J end lost 2 bases, and 8 bases lay between the germline ends. This CDR3 spans 13 amino acids. Germline V lookup: CDR1 KGHSH, CDR2 LQKENI. The chain's CDR3 is CASSPKQAYEQYF. The CDR3 bases are TGTGCCAGCTCACCGAAACAAGCCTACGAGCAGTACTTC.

This CDR3 is CASSELGIQGSYEQYF. CDR3 DNA: TGTGCCAGCAGTGAACTGGGGATACAGGGCTCCTACGAGCAGTACTTC. The V and J genes are TRBV6-1 and TRBJ2-7, with a tentative D call TRBD1 (6 bases). Trimming shortened V by 2 bases and J by 0 bases, and 14 bases separated the two germline ends. CDR3 size: 16 residues. Germline-derived CDR1 and CDR2 are MNHNS and SASEGT.

V gene TRBV6-5 combines with J gene TRBJ2-1, with D possibly being TRBD1 (7 bases). CDR1 and CDR2 from the germline V gene are MNHEY and SVGAGI. With 6 bases removed from V and 0 bases from J, the gap between germline ends came to 12 bases. The CDR3 spans 15 residues. In DNA, the CDR3 is TGTGCCAGCAGCGCGGGGACAGACTCCTACAATGAGCAGTTCTTC. Translated, it gives CASSAGTDSYNEQFF.

The rearrangement links TRBV10-3 to TRBJ1-1, with TRBD1 as a possible D gene (5 bases). The CDR3 extends over 14 amino acids. Trimming pared 7 bases from V and 1 base from J, leaving 13 bases between. CDR1 is ENHRY and CDR2 is SYGVKD in the germline V gene. The CDR3 protein is CAIKKGRENTEAFF. The DNA of the CDR3 is TGTGCCATCAAAAAGGGACGTGAGAACACTGAAGCTTTCTTT.

This clone was seen only once. The chain couples TRBV19 to TRBJ1-5; TRBD1 matches 10 bases. From germline, CDR1 is LNHDA and CDR2 SQIVND (reference sequence). The length of the CDR3 is 18 residues. J was trimmed by 1 base and V by 5 bases; bases with no gene match: 11. CDR3 in amino acids: CASSGPGQGIRSNQPQHF. The CDR3 DNA follows: TGTGCCAGTAGTGGACCGGGACAGGGGATACGGAGCAATCAGCCCCAGCATTTT. The entire variable domain, with the rest obtained from reference TRBV19 and TRBJ1-5, is as follows: DGGITQSPKYLFRKEGQNVTLSCEQNLNHDAMYWYRQDPGQGLRLIYYSQIVNDFQKGDIAEGYSVSREKKESFPLTVTSAQKNPTAFYLCASSGPGQGIRSNQPQHFGDGTRLSIL.

This chain's CDR3 is CASSETTRTDTQYF. DNA of the CDR3: TGTGCCAGCAGTGAGACCACCCGAACAGATACGCAGTATTTT. This rearrangement joins TRBV6-1 to TRBJ2-3; D is unresolved. CDR1 MNHNS and CDR2 SASEGT come from the germline V gene. The V end lost 3 bases, the J end lost 3 bases, and 10 bases lay between the germline ends. The length of the CDR3 is 14 residues.

The V call is TRBV4-2, the J call TRBJ2-1; tentatively, D is TRBD2 (6 bases). Germline CDR1 LGHNA, CDR2 YNFKEQ. This CDR3 has 16 amino acids. Trimming took 4 bases from V and 0 from J, leaving 13 bases between them. DNA for the CDR3: TGTGCCAGCAGCCGGGAAGCGACTAGCTCCTACAATGAGCAGTTCTTC. Translating it yields CASSREATSSYNEQFF.

Written as DNA, the CDR3 is TGTGCCAGCAGCTTAGATAGCGGGAGGGCGGGAAAAGATACGCAGTATTTT. It codes for CASSLDSGRAGKDTQYF. V usage is TRBV11-3 and J usage is TRBJ2-3, with 11 nucleotides matching TRBD2. Germline CDR1 reads SGHNT; CDR2 reads YENEEA. V gave up 0 bases and J gave up 5 bases; unmatched junction bases: 7. The CDR3 totals 17 residues.